A single TCR beta chain is shown here with its context. Its antigen is still unknown. The data are from a study of post-analysis software for immune sequencing data. Study-wide findings and caveats: Patients had higher frequencies than controls of about 5 TRBV segments, including TRBV5-6, TRBV5-1 and TRBV20-1.

The CDR3 extends over 15 amino acids. Looked up from germline, CDR1 is MNHEY and CDR2 is SVGAGI. V lost 2 bases, J lost 5 bases, and 5 bases stayed unmatched. Built from TCR beta cDNA, the libraries had unique molecular identifiers in them. One entry per CDR3 protein, called by TCRdb with MiXCR from the PCR reads. The repertoire consists of around 700,000 distinct CDR3 sequences, with about 60% occurring once and the leading ten covering about 11%. The sequencing input was blood. The chain employs TRBV6-5 and TRBJ2-5; TRBD1 agrees at 10 bases. This clonotype was sampled from a girl aged 2 to 9 with multiple sclerosis. The CDR3 nucleotides read TGTGCCAGCAGTTACGGGACAGGGGAAGCGGAGACCCAGTACTTC. This translates into CASSYGTGEAETQYF.